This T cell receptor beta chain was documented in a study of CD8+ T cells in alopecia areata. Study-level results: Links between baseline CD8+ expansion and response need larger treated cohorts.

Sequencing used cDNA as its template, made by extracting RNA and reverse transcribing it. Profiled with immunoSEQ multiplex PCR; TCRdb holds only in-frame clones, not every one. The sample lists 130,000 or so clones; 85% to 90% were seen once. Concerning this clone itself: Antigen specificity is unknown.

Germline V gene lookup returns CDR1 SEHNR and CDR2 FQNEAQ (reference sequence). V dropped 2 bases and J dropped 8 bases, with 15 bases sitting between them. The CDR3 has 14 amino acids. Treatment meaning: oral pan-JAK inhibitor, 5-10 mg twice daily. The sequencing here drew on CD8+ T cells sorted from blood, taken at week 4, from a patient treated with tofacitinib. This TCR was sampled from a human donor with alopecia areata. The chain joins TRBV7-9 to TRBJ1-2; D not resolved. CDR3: CASSLSKGDFGYTF. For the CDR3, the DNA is TGTGCCAGCAGCTTAAGTAAGGGTGATTTCGGCTACACCTTC.